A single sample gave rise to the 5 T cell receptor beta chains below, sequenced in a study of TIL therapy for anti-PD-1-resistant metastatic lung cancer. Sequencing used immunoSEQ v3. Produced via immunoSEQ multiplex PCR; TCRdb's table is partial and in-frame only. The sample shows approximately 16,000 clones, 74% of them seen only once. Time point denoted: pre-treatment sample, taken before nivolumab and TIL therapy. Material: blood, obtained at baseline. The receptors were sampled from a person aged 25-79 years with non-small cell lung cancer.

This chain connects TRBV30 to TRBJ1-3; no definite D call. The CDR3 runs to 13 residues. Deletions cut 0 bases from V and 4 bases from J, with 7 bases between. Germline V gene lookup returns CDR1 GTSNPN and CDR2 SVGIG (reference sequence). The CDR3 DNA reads TGTGCCTGGAGTGTAAGAGCCGGAAACACCATATATTTT. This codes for CAWSVRAGNTIYF.

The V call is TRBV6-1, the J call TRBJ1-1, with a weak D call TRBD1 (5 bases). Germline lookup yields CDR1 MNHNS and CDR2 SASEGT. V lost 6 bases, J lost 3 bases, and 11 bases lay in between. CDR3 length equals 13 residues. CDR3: CASSPRGDTEAFF. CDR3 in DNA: TGTGCCAGCAGCCCTCGGGGGGACACTGAAGCTTTCTTT.

The CDR3 sequence is CASSSIWTGDPTDTQYF. The CDR3 DNA follows: TGTGCCAGCAGCTCAATTTGGACAGGGGATCCCACAGATACGCAGTATTTT. This chain uses TRBV7-9 with TRBJ2-3, with 9 bases lining up with TRBD1. Germline lookup yields CDR1 SEHNR and CDR2 FQNEAQ (reference sequence). The CDR3 totals 17 residues. The J segment lost 2 bases and the V segment lost 4 bases, leaving 10 bases of the junction unmatched.

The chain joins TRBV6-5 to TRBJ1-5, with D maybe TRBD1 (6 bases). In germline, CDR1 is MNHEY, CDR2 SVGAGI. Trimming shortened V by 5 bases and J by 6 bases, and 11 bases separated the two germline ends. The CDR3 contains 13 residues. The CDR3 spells CASSRQDGQPQHF. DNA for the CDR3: TGTGCCAGCAGTAGACAGGATGGTCAGCCCCAGCATTTT.

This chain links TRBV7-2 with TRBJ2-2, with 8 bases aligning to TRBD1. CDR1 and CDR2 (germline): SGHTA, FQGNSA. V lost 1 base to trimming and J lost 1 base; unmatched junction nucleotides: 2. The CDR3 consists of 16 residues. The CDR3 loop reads CASSLDGTGNTGELFF. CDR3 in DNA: TGTGCCAGCAGCTTAGACGGGACAGGGAACACCGGGGAGCTGTTTTTT. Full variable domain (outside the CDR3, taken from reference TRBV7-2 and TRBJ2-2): GAGVSQSPSNKVTEKGKDVELRCDPISGHTALYWYRQSLGQGLEFLIYFQGNSAPDKSGLPSDRFSAERTGGSVSTLTIQRTQQEDSAVYLCASSLDGTGNTGELFFGEGSRLTVL.